The 25 T cell receptor beta chains given below trace back to one sample, sequenced in a study of blood T cells in healthy people across ages. Sample-barcoded 5' priming and a J-beta primer mix drove a second PCR of about 6 to 11 cycles. MiXCR, applied by TCRdb to the 5' RACE reads, yields one record per CDR3 protein. The data hold approximately 320,000 distinct CDR3 sequences, with roughly 26% observed a single time. Source material: blood. The source of these receptors is a woman in her 70s in good health.

The chain joins TRBV14 to TRBJ2-7; perhaps TRBD2 as D (5 bases). Germline V gives CDR1 SGHDN, CDR2 FVKESK. This CDR3 is built from 15 residues. The V end was cut by 1 base, the J end by 6 bases, with 16 bases between. The CDR3 region is CASSQGKLWRVEQYF. CDR3 DNA: TGTGCCAGCAGCCAAGGGAAGCTCTGGCGGGTCGAGCAGTACTTC.

The genes are TRBV12-3 or TRBV12-4 and TRBJ1-1; TRBD1 might be the D (5 bases). The CDR3 sequence is 13 residues long. V was cut by 7 bases and J by 0 bases, with 9 bases left in between. CDR3 protein: CASTKGLNTEAFF. The DNA for the CDR3 is TGTGCCAGCACCAAGGGACTGAACACTGAAGCTTTCTTT.

This clonotype was seen repeatedly, ten times or more. The V and J genes are TRBV7-6 and TRBJ2-2; D call uncertain. Germline CDR1 reads SGHVS; CDR2 reads FNYEAQ. This CDR3 contains 16 residues. Trimming pared 2 bases from V and 0 bases from J, leaving 10 bases between. The CDR3 sequence: CASSLYTLANTGELFF. CDR3 bases: TGTGCCAGCAGCTTATACACGCTAGCGAACACCGGGGAGCTGTTTTTT.

This clonotype was counted a few times. This chain joins TRBV10-3 and TRBJ2-1, with 14 bases identical to TRBD2. This CDR3 comprises 17 residues. The trim removed 6 bases at V and 10 bases at J, leaving 14 bases unmatched. Looked up from germline, CDR1 is ENHRY and CDR2 is SYGVKD. The CDR3 here is CAISGTSGSGSLGEQFF. The CDR3 DNA is TGTGCCATCAGCGGGACTAGCGGGAGTGGATCCTTAGGGGAGCAGTTCTTC.

The chain is built from TRBV20-1 and TRBJ2-7; 11 nucleotides line up with TRBD1. The CDR3 loop spans 17 amino acids. The junction had 12 bases not matched to a gene; V was cut back by 3 bases and J by 2 bases. Germline loops: CDR1 DFQATT, CDR2 SNEGSKA (reference sequence). CDR3 DNA: TGCAGTGCTAGGGCCCTCGGGACAGGGGGTGGTACCTACGAGCAGTACTTC. Protein product: CSARALGTGGGTYEQYF.

The chain couples TRBV20-1 to TRBJ2-5; the D gene is possibly TRBD1 (5 bases). Per the germline V gene, CDR1 is DFQATT and CDR2 is SNEGSKA (reference sequence). The CDR3 loop spans 14 amino acids. Trimming took off 3 bases at V and 3 bases at J, with 14 bases between the two ends. CDR3 amino acids: CSASSWSREETQYF. In nucleotides, the CDR3 is TGCAGTGCTAGCTCCTGGAGCAGGGAAGAGACCCAGTACTTC.

In this sample, this clonotype turned up a few times. The V and J genes are TRBV29-1 and TRBJ2-3; 8 nucleotides align to TRBD2. Trimming took 5 bases from V and 4 from J; bases not matched to a gene: 11. The CDR3 extends over 15 amino acids. Looked up from germline, CDR1 is SQVTM and CDR2 is ANQGSEA. This chain's CDR3 is CSVNLAGKGADTQYF. CDR3 coding DNA: TGCAGCGTTAATCTAGCGGGCAAAGGGGCAGATACGCAGTATTTT.

The chain carries TRBV13 and TRBJ2-5; the match to TRBD2 covers 14 bases. The J call may be wrong; the DNA end is better matched by TRBJ2-1. CDR3 length: 15 residues. Germline V gene sequence: CDR1 PRHDT, CDR2 FYEKMQ (reference sequence). CDR3 residues: CASSPGTSGSQEQFF. CDR3 nucleotide sequence: TGTGCCAGCAGCCCTGGGACTAGCGGGAGTCAAGAGCAGTTCTTC.

This clonotype has more than one count but fewer than ten. J is TRBJ1-2 and V is TRBV3-1, with D maybe TRBD1 (6 bases). This CDR3 is built from 14 residues. The ends were cut back, 4 bases at V and 5 bases at J, with 14 bases in the middle. CDR1 is LGHDT, CDR2 YNNKEL, per germline (reference sequence). In DNA, the CDR3 is TGTGCCAGCAGCCTGGGACCAGGGGTTTATGGCTACACCTTC. Its protein product is CASSLGPGVYGYTF.

This clonotype was counted a few times. This chain joins TRBV7-8 and TRBJ2-5; 7 bases match TRBD2. Trimming took 5 bases from V and 1 from J; bases not matched to a gene: 4. Germline CDR1 SGHVS, CDR2 FQNEAQ. The CDR3 loop spans 14 amino acids. CDR3 DNA sequence: TGTGCCAGCAGCCAGTGGGAGGGCCAAGAGACCCAGTACTTC. Its protein is CASSQWEGQETQYF.

This sequence joins TRBV9 and TRBJ2-3; D possibly corresponds to TRBD2 (6 bases). CDR3 length: 16 amino acids. Trimming pared 4 bases from V and 3 bases from J, leaving 18 bases between. The germline V gene encodes CDR1 SGDLS and CDR2 YYNGEE. CDR3 DNA sequence: TGTGCCAGCAGCCCCTTTAGCGGAATAAGGACAGATACGCAGTATTTT. The encoded protein is CASSPFSGIRTDTQYF. Full variable domain (missing parts from reference TRBV9 and TRBJ2-3): DSGVTQTPKHLITATGQRVTLRCSPRSGDLSVYWYQQSLDQGLQFLIQYYNGEERAKGNILERFSAQQFPDLHSELNLSSLELGDSALYFCASSPFSGIRTDTQYFGPGTRLTVL.

At least ten counts were recorded for this clonotype. This chain uses TRBV12-3 or TRBV12-4 with TRBJ1-1; D remains ambiguous. The CDR3 extends over 15 amino acids. Trimming stripped 5 bases from V and 12 bases from J, with 25 bases between. The CDR3 reads CASSPIVGEASGTFF. DNA for the CDR3: TGTGCCAGCAGTCCTATCGTCGGCGAGGCGTCCGGGACTTTCTTT.

V is TRBV6-2 or TRBV6-3 and J is TRBJ1-2, with D possibly TRBD1 on 5 matching bases. Germline values: CDR1 MNHEY, CDR2 SVGEGT. V was cut by 5 bases and J by 2 bases, with 9 bases left in between. The CDR3 length is 13 residues. This CDR3 is CASSRRGNYGYTF. CDR3 DNA sequence: TGTGCCAGCAGTCGAAGGGGCAACTATGGCTACACCTTC.

In this sample, this clonotype turned up a few times. The rearrangement joins TRBV7-9 to TRBJ2-7; no firm D call. Germline CDR1 SEHNR, CDR2 FQNEAQ (reference sequence). Trimming removed 5 bases from V and 3 bases from J, with 8 bases in between. The CDR3 has 12 residues. CDR3 residues: CASSGLDYEQYF. In DNA form, the CDR3 reads TGTGCCAGCAGCGGGTTAGACTACGAGCAGTACTTC.

This clonotype came up many times. Sequence at one end of the junction differs from germline and may be a read error. This rearrangement joins TRBV6-1 to TRBJ2-5, with a possible D match to TRBD2 (7 bases). The V gene's germline CDR1 is MNHNS and CDR2 SASEGT. This CDR3 has 13 amino acids. The CDR3 bases are TGTGCCAGCATCTGGTCTCGCGGGGGCGAAAAGTTCTTC. This translates into CASIWSRGGEKFF.

This sequence joins TRBV7-6 and TRBJ2-3; the match to TRBD2 covers 8 bases. Germline values: CDR1 SGHVS, CDR2 FNYEAQ. The CDR3 loop spans 15 amino acids. Trimming cost V 1 base and J 6 bases; bases outside gene matches: 6. In DNA, the CDR3 is TGTGCCAGCAGCTTAGGGTCGGGGGGGATGGATACGCAGTATTTT. Residues: CASSLGSGGMDTQYF.

This clonotype was counted a few times. The chain combines TRBV20-1 with TRBJ2-7; 13 bases fit TRBD2. V shed 4 bases, J shed 3 bases, and the junction held 6 bases outside the gene matches. Germline-derived CDR1 and CDR2 are DFQATT and SNEGSKA (reference sequence). The CDR3 has 15 residues. CDR3 in amino acids: CSATSTSGRNYEQYF. CDR3 bases: TGCAGTGCTACTTCGACTAGCGGGAGGAACTACGAGCAGTACTTC.

The V gene is TRBV20-1, the J gene TRBJ2-7; D is unresolved. From germline, CDR1 is DFQATT and CDR2 SNEGSKA (reference sequence). The CDR3 covers 12 residues. V lost 3 bases and J 7 bases, leaving 13 bases between the germline ends. The CDR3 DNA reads as TGCAGTGCTAGGGCATTCCTTGAAGAGCAGTACTTC. Translation: CSARAFLEEQYF.

This clonotype was observed at least ten times. This sequence joins TRBV19 and TRBJ1-6, with 8 positions matching TRBD1. After removal of 6 bases from V and 6 bases from J, the junction contained 7 bases not matched to a gene. Germline assignment: CDR1 LNHDA and CDR2 SQIVND (reference sequence). The CDR3 covers 15 residues. The DNA of the CDR3 is TGTGCCAGTAGAATCGACAGGGGACTTAATTCACCCCTCCACTTT. Protein product: CASRIDRGLNSPLHF.

The chain is built from TRBV7-3 and TRBJ2-5; D gene uncertain. The J call is uncertain, as TRBJ2-1 better fits the DNA end. The CDR3 covers 12 residues. Germline V gene lookup returns CDR1 SGHTA and CDR2 FQGTGA. The CDR3 bases are TGTGCCAGCAGCTTAAACGGTGTCAGGCAGTTCTTC. Amino acids: CASSLNGVRQFF.

This clonotype turned up a few times. J is TRBJ2-1 and V is TRBV27; D assignment may be TRBD1 or TRBD2 (6 bases each). Trimming shortened V by 4 bases and J by 6 bases, and 16 bases separated the two germline ends. The CDR3 contains 15 residues. The V gene's germline CDR1 is MNHEY and CDR2 SMNVEV (reference sequence). The CDR3 region has the DNA TGTGCCAGCAGTTCCCTGGAGGGGGAGGTCAATGAGCAGTTCTTC. It translates to CASSSLEGEVNEQFF.

On this clonotype itself: At one boundary the junction diverges from the germline segment, which might be a read error. The genes are TRBV24-1 and TRBJ2-5; TRBD2 agrees at 8 bases. This CDR3 is 16 amino acids long. Germline V gives CDR1 KGHDR, CDR2 SFDVKD. The CDR3 loop reads CATSDLSTSGQEAQYF. CDR3 DNA sequence: TGTGCCACCAGTGATTTGTCTACTAGCGGCCAAGAGGCCCAGTACTTC.

CDR3 bases: TGCGCCAGCAGCTTGGTGGCAGGGGGCGTTAGCTACAATGAGCAGTTCTTC. This encodes CASSLVAGGVSYNEQFF. The rearrangement links TRBV5-1 to TRBJ2-1, with TRBD1 identical over 8 bases. Germline assignment: CDR1 SGHRS and CDR2 YFSETQ. This CDR3 is built from 17 residues. With V trimmed by 0 bases and J by 3 bases, 8 bases remained unmatched.

This chain connects TRBV7-8 to TRBJ2-5; a weak D match, TRBD1 (5 bases). TRBJ2-1 explains the end of the DNA better; the J call may be wrong. CDR1 and CDR2 from the germline V gene are SGHVS and FQNEAQ. The CDR3 covers 15 residues. The CDR3 loop is CASSAEWGFTSEQFF. The DNA for the CDR3 is TGTGCCAGCAGCGCAGAATGGGGCTTCACGAGTGAGCAGTTCTTC.

The rearrangement links TRBV4-1 to TRBJ1-6; D unclear. This CDR3 is built from 14 residues. From germline, CDR1 is MGHRA and CDR2 YSYEKL. The V end was cut by 3 bases, the J end by 12 bases, with 15 bases between. CDR3 residues: CASSHLPQDIPLHF. The CDR3 DNA sequence: TGCGCCAGCAGCCATCTCCCCCAAGATATACCCCTCCACTTT.